One T cell receptor (beta chain) is described in this entry. The same CDR3 also results from other DNA sequences found in this sample. The sample comes from a study of blood T cell repertoires in COVID-19. Study-level background: Samples taken during acute and convalescent COVID-19 were collected in the United States, Italy and Spain. T cells, B-cell-depleted T cells, or PBMCs provided the cDNA or gDNA that served as material.

Original data processing: Amplified reference gene primers provided the basis for estimating nucleated cell counts. The method was immunoSEQ multiplex PCR; TCRdb's version includes in-frame clones alone and lacks a portion of them. V and J calls and clone size come straight from that table; D and trimming were deduced from the DNA. The sample consists of about 200,000 clones, around 80% of them appearing once. Germline trimming cut 4 bases from V and 5 bases from J; bases unmatched to any gene: 3. The CDR3 is 13 amino acids. Germline-derived CDR1 and CDR2 are MRHNA and SNTAGT. The source is a woman older than 75 with acute or convalescent COVID-19. V usage is TRBV6-4 and J usage is TRBJ2-3; TRBD2 aligns across 7 bases. The sequencing input was peripheral blood. This chain's CDR3 is CASSGEGGDTQYF. CDR3 sequence (DNA): TGTGCCAGCAGTGGGGAGGGAGGAGATACGCAGTATTTT.